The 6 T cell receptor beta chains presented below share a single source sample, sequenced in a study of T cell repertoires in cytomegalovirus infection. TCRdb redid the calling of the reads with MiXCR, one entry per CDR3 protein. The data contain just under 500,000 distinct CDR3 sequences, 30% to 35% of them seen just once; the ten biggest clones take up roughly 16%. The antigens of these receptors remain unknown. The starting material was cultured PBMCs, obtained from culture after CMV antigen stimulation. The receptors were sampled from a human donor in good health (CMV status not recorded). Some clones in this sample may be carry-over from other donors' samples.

The CDR3 here is CASSLSGTEVYEQYV. CDR3 nucleotide sequence: TGTGCCAGCAGCTTGTCCGGGACAGAGGTCTACGAGCAGTACGTC. The gene calls are TRBV7-9 and TRBJ2-7; TRBD1 aligns across 7 bases. Trimming took 3 bases from V and 3 from J; bases not matched to a gene: 8. This CDR3 region has 15 residues. CDR1 SEHNR and CDR2 FQNEAQ come from the germline V gene (reference sequence).

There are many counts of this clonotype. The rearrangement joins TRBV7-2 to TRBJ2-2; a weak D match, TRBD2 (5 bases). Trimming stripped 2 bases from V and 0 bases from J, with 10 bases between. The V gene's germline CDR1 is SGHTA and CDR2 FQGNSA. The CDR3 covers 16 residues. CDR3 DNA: TGTGCCAGCAGCTTAAACGGAGGCGCGAACACCGGGGAGCTGTTTTTT. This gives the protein CASSLNGGANTGELFF.

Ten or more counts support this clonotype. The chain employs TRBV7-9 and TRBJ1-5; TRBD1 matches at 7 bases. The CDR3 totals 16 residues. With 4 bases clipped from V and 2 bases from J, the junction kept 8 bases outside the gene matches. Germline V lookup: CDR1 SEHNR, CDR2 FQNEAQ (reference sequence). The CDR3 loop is CASSSTGTEGNQPQHF. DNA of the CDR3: TGTGCCAGCAGCTCCACAGGGACAGAAGGCAATCAGCCCCAGCATTTT.

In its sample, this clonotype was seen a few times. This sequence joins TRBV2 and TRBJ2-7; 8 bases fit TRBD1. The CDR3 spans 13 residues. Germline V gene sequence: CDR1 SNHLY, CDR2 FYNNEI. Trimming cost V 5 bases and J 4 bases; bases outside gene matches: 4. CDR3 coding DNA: TGTGCCAGCAGTAAAGGACAGGGTTACGAGCAGTACGTC. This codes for CASSKGQGYEQYV.

CDR3 loop: CASSLVSGAYEQYF. For the CDR3, the DNA is TGTGCCAGCAGCTTAGTTAGCGGGGCCTACGAGCAGTACTTC. The chain recombines TRBV7-9 with TRBJ2-7, with 8 bases aligning to TRBD2. Per the germline V gene, CDR1 is SEHNR and CDR2 is FQNEAQ (reference sequence). The CDR3 totals 14 residues. V lost 1 base, J lost 2 bases, and 1 base stayed unmatched.

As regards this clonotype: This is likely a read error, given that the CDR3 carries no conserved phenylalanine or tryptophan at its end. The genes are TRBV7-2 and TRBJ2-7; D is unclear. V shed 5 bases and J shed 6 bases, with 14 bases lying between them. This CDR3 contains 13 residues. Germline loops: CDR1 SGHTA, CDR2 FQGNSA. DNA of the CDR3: TGTGCCAGCAGCCCATCGCGGAAGGGCGAGCAGTACTCC. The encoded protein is CASSPSRKGEQYS.